This T cell receptor beta chain was recovered during a study of blood T cell repertoires in COVID-19 (dated by TCRdb to the early 2020s). Broadly, across the study: The collaborator samples originated in the United States, Italy and Spain and spanned the acute and convalescent phases of COVID-19. The samples were drawn from two sources: the first 160 participants of the ongoing ImmuneRACE study, and 950 to 1,500 subjects contributed by 6 global collaborators. Subjects who had been exposed to COVID-19, were actively infected with it, or had recovered from it provided the deeply sampled blood TCRbeta repertoires that made up the dataset. Where HLA class I and class II types were available, the types were taken from metadata supplied by the sample provider, not from assay-based typing. The material from the prospective study consisted of cDNA or gDNA derived from T cells, B-cell-depleted T cells, or PBMCs. A freely available public database, intended as a resource for researchers studying the immune response to SARS-CoV-2, is where the repertoires were released. A de-identified subject ID, COVID-19 status, age in years and sex were almost always included in the sample metadata. The research as a whole found: The amount of clinical and demographic metadata varied by source and participant and was provided uncurated.

Collaborating institutions collected whole blood in K2EDTA tubes following their own protocols. For TCRbeta analysis, collaborators shipped samples as frozen whole blood, isolated PBMCs, or DNA extracted from either of those sample types. Concerning this clone: No cognate antigen has been identified for it. No per-base quality is available; no much larger clone lies one base away.

TCRbeta CDR3 regions were amplified from genomic DNA using the immunoSEQ Assay, a bias-controlled multiplex PCR. The original methods were these. Nucleated cell counts per sample were estimated from amplification of reference gene primers within the assay. Sequence reads were collapsed and filtered to measure the absolute abundance of every unique TCRbeta CDR3 rearrangement. For each sample, productive Simpson clonality was calculated as the square root of Simpson's diversity index over productive rearrangements. Not all clones reach the TCRdb copy of this immuneACCESS table, which keeps in-frame sequences only. Checked studies attribute under half of the gap to unresolved V genes and leave the rest unexplained. That table gives V, J and clone size, and the DNA gave D and trimming. The sample yields tens of thousands of clones; about 87% were counted once. About 7% of the sample is taken by the ten largest.

From the cysteine up to the phenylalanine, the CDR3 has a length of 13 residues. Just CDR3 DNA is preserved here, 39 bases in frame from base 1. The V end loses 5 bases and the J end loses 3 bases, and a stretch of 11 bases separates them. The chain employs TRBV12-3 or TRBV12-4 and TRBJ2-7, with no reliable assignment of the D segment. Sequenced sample: peripheral blood. This TCR derives from a woman aged 80 or older with acute or convalescent COVID-19. The CDR3 region has the sequence CASSITPFYEQYF. The bases read TGTGCCAGCAGTATTACACCGTTCTACGAGCAGTACTTC.